The 23 T cell receptor beta chains in this list originate from one sample, sequenced in a study. TCRdb fed the 5' RACE reads into MiXCR, producing one record per CDR3 protein. The sample lists roughly 64,000 distinct CDR3 sequences; about 20% were seen once. The sequenced sample consisted of memory CD4+ T cells sorted from a lymph node. Subset given: memory CD4+ T cells, CD4+CD45RO+CD25-. These TCRs come from a female donor with breast cancer.

This clonotype was counted many times. This rearrangement joins TRBV7-3 to TRBJ2-1; D is unresolved. V lost 2 bases and J lost 8, with 4 bases in between. Germline CDR1 SGHTA, CDR2 FQGTGA. The CDR3 is made up of 11 amino acids. The CDR3 here is CASSLGHEQFF. The CDR3 DNA reads TGTGCCAGCAGCTTAGGCCATGAGCAGTTCTTC.

This clonotype was seen many times. The chain combines TRBV6-1 with TRBJ2-3; D is possibly TRBD1 (5 bases). V lost 10 bases and J lost 4, with 21 bases in between. The CDR3 extends over 15 amino acids. Germline V lookup: CDR1 MNHNS, CDR2 SASEGT. The CDR3 nucleotides read TGTGCCACCCGTAGAAACAGGCTAATTGCAGATACGCAGTATTTT. Amino acids: CATRRNRLIADTQYF.

The chain links TRBV5-4 to TRBJ2-7; 8 bases are shared with TRBD2. This CDR3 comprises 15 residues. J gave up 7 bases and V 4 bases, and 13 bases lay outside the gene matches. Germline V gene sequence: CDR1 SGHNT, CDR2 YYREEE (reference sequence). CDR3 coding DNA: TGTGCCAGCAGCGAGGGACTGGCGGGAGGAAGGGAGCAGTACTTC. The encoded protein is CASSEGLAGGREQYF.

This clonotype was recorded a few times. The J gene is TRBJ1-3, the V gene TRBV5-6, with D uncertain. CDR1 and CDR2 (germline): SGHDT, YYEEEE. V shed 3 bases and J shed 0 bases, with 7 bases lying between them. The CDR3 is 14 residues long. CDR3 residues: CASSSSSSGNTIYF. The DNA for the CDR3 is TGTGCCAGCAGCTCCTCAAGCTCTGGAAACACCATATATTTT.

There are a few counts of this clonotype. The chain couples TRBV6-1 to TRBJ2-3, with 14 bases fitting TRBD2. The CDR3 totals 15 residues. With V trimmed by 6 bases and J by 5 bases, 4 bases remained unmatched. Germline CDR1 reads MNHNS; CDR2 reads SASEGT. The CDR3 coding sequence is TGTGCCAGCAGGACGACTAGCGGGAGGGGAGATACGCAGTATTTT. Its translation: CASRTTSGRGDTQYF.

Comment on this clonotype: The junction shows a germline mismatch at one end, possibly a read error. As DNA, the CDR3 is TGTGTCAGCAAGGGTCCGTTCGGGCAAGAGACCCAGTACTTC. Translated, it gives CVSKGPFGQETQYF. This chain joins TRBV28 and TRBJ2-5; D ambiguous. This CDR3 has 14 amino acids. In germline, CDR1 is MDHEN, CDR2 SYDVKM.

This clonotype has at least ten counts. This rearrangement joins TRBV6-5 to TRBJ2-6, with D tentatively TRBD2 (5 bases). Germline V lookup: CDR1 MNHEY, CDR2 SVGAGI. The length of the CDR3 is 16 residues. V was shortened by 3 bases and J by 4 bases, with 13 bases between the two germline ends. DNA for the CDR3: TGTGCCAGCAGTTATGGTCGGAGGTCAGGGGCCAACGTCCTGACTTTC. Translating gives CASSYGRRSGANVLTF.

About this clonotype itself: A much more abundant neighbour one base away suggests this may be a read error. This chain joins TRBV29-1 and TRBJ2-1, with TRBD2 matching over 11 bases. This CDR3 is built from 14 residues. CDR1 is SQVTM, CDR2 ANQGSEA, per germline. The CDR3 DNA reads as TGCAGCGTTGATGGGACTAGCGGTCAAGAGACCCAGCACTTC. Translation: CSVDGTSGQETQHF.

The CDR3 nucleotides are TGTGCCAGCAGCTTAGCGCGCAGTTCAGACGAGCAGTACTTC. It translates to CASSLARSSDEQYF. This chain connects TRBV7-9 to TRBJ2-7; D is unclear. Trimming pared 0 bases from V and 5 bases from J, leaving 11 bases between. The CDR3 length is 14 residues. The germline V gene has CDR1 SEHNR and CDR2 FQNEAQ (reference sequence).

There are many counts of this clonotype. The chain links TRBV20-1 to TRBJ1-1, with 8 bases matching TRBD1. V gave up 3 bases and J gave up 2 bases; unmatched junction bases: 5. This CDR3 region has 14 residues. Per the germline V gene, CDR1 is DFQATT and CDR2 is SNEGSKA (reference sequence). The CDR3 nucleotides read TGCAGTGCTAGGCCAGGACAGGGCAACACTGAAGCTTTCTTT. Translation gives CSARPGQGNTEAFF.

The DNA of the CDR3 is TGCAGTGCTAGAAGCGGGAAGGGGACAAACACTGAAGCTTTCTTT. Protein product: CSARSGKGTNTEAFF. The chain employs TRBV20-1 and TRBJ1-1; the D gene is possibly TRBD1 (6 bases). Germline CDR1 reads DFQATT; CDR2 reads SNEGSKA (reference sequence). This CDR3 is 15 amino acids long. Trimming pared 2 bases from V and 2 bases from J, leaving 15 bases between.

This clonotype was counted many times. J is TRBJ2-2 and V is TRBV20-1; 10 bases are a match to TRBD1. Germline CDR1 and CDR2: DFQATT and SNEGSKA (reference sequence). CDR3 length: 14 residues. V shed 6 bases, J shed 1 base, and the junction held 2 bases outside the gene matches. CDR3 amino acids: CSARTGGNTGELFF. The CDR3 DNA follows: TGCAGTGCGCGGACAGGGGGGAACACCGGGGAGCTGTTTTTT.

The V gene is TRBV5-1, the J gene TRBJ1-1, with 8 bases identical to TRBD1. Trimming cost V 3 bases and J 10 bases; bases outside gene matches: 8. The CDR3 sequence is 13 residues long. Per the germline V gene, CDR1 is SGHRS and CDR2 is YFSETQ. In DNA, the CDR3 is TGCGCCAGCAGCTCTGAGGACAGGGCTCGAGCTTTCTTT. This gives the protein CASSSEDRARAFF.

J is TRBJ2-3 and V is TRBV5-1; TRBD2 might be the D (6 bases). This CDR3 spans 14 amino acids. Germline V lookup: CDR1 SGHRS, CDR2 YFSETQ. V was trimmed by 5 bases and J by 5 bases, leaving 15 bases between them. CDR3 amino acids: CASRRTGVLDTQYF. The CDR3 bases are TGCGCCAGCAGGAGGACGGGAGTTCTAGATACGCAGTATTTT.

About this clonotype: The junction differs from germline at one of its ends, possibly a read error. V usage is TRBV18 and J usage is TRBJ1-2; D perhaps matches TRBD1 (6 bases). CDR3 length: 15 amino acids. Germline lookup yields CDR1 KGHSH and CDR2 LQKENI. The DNA of the CDR3 is TGTGCCAGCTCACCAGGACAGAATATTAACTATGGCTACGCCTTC. This codes for CASSPGQNINYGYAF.

The chain carries TRBV6-1 and TRBJ2-3; D ambiguous. The V end was cut by 9 bases, the J end by 0 bases, with 10 bases between. The CDR3 totals 13 residues. Looked up from germline, CDR1 is MNHNS and CDR2 is SASEGT. The DNA for the CDR3 is TGTGCCAGTCGGACGTATAGCACAGATACGCAGTATTTT. This codes for CASRTYSTDTQYF.

By share, this clonotype ranks as medium-sized (0.01 to 0.1%). The chain is built from TRBV4-1 and TRBJ2-6; D may be TRBD2 (6 bases). Germline CDR1 is MGHRA and CDR2 is YSYEKL. CDR3 length equals 16 residues. V gave up 2 bases and J gave up 2 bases, with 10 bases separating them. The CDR3 nucleotides read TGCGCCAGCAGCCAACTTGGGGGGACTGGGGCCAACGTCCTGACTTTC. Amino acids: CASSQLGGTGANVLTF.

V and J are TRBV12-3 or TRBV12-4 and TRBJ1-3; possibly TRBD1 for D (5 bases). This CDR3 contains 15 residues. Between the trimmed V and J ends, which lost 5 bases and 0 bases, there was a span of 11 bases. CDR3 DNA: TGTGCCAGCAGTCCCAGGGTTAACTCTGGAAACACCATATATTTT. This sequence encodes CASSPRVNSGNTIYF.

This clonotype appeared many times. The chain links TRBV6-6 to TRBJ2-7; the D gene is possibly TRBD1 (5 bases). Per the germline V gene, CDR1 is MNHNY and CDR2 is SVGAGI (reference sequence). This CDR3 has 12 residues. With 6 bases removed from V and 1 base from J, the gap between germline ends came to 7 bases. DNA of the CDR3: TGTGCCAGCAGCCGACAGTCCTACGAGCAGTACTTC. Translation: CASSRQSYEQYF.

This clonotype was detected a few times. The chain couples TRBV20-1 to TRBJ2-3; the match to TRBD2 covers 8 bases. Germline V gene sequence: CDR1 DFQATT, CDR2 SNEGSKA (reference sequence). V lost 6 bases, J lost 0 bases, and 11 bases stayed unmatched. The CDR3 is made up of 16 amino acids. CDR3 amino acids: CSARTLASGSTDTQYF. The CDR3 DNA is TGCAGTGCCAGGACACTTGCTAGCGGGAGCACAGATACGCAGTATTTT.

This clonotype showed up just a few times. This chain joins TRBV12-3 or TRBV12-4 and TRBJ1-1, with D perhaps TRBD1 (5 bases). V lost 6 bases to trimming and J lost 2 bases, with 19 bases between them. There are 16 residues in the CDR3. The CDR3 region has the DNA TGTGCCAGCAGCCCTAGGCGTGACAGACGAAACACTGAAGCTTTCTTT. Translated, it gives CASSPRRDRRNTEAFF.

A note on this clonotype: An end of the junction differs from the germline gene, which may be a read error. The genes are TRBV7-3 and TRBJ2-7; 8 nucleotides line up with TRBD2. Germline V lookup: CDR1 SGHTA, CDR2 FQGTGA. The CDR3 is 14 amino acids. The CDR3, as DNA: TGTGCCAGTAGCTTAAGCGGGAGTGAGAACGAGCAGTACTTC. Its protein product is CASSLSGSENEQYF.

On this clonotype itself: Given a much more abundant clone one base away, this may be a read error. In DNA form, the CDR3 reads TGTGCCAGCAGTTCGACGGGACTAGCGGGAGGTAGAAGCACAGATACGCAGTATTTT. This gives the protein CASSSTGLAGGRSTDTQYF. The chain employs TRBV28 and TRBJ2-3; 15 bases are shared with TRBD2. The CDR3 has 19 amino acids. The V gene's germline CDR1 is MDHEN and CDR2 SYDVKM. J was trimmed by 0 bases and V by 4 bases; bases with no gene match: 8.